This T cell receptor (beta chain) was obtained from a study of tumor-infiltrating lymphocytes in primary liver carcinoma. TCR beta cDNA was reverse-transcribed from about 550 ng of total RNA. The reaction used a constant-region primer and ProtoScript II reverse transcriptase. ARM-PCR was slightly modified, and three nested multiplex PCR rounds with it gave rise to the TCR beta libraries. Each CDR3 protein is one row after TCRdb ran MiXCR on the multiplex PCR reads. The profile covers about 190,000 distinct CDR3 sequences, with around four fifths appearing a single time and 15% to 20% taken by the ten largest. The study co-extracted DNA and RNA from around 20-30 mg of unsorted bulk tissue. This clonotype has just a few counts. A much larger clone differs from this one at a single base, so this may be a read error. The sequence was obtained from a man aged 40-55 years with primary liver carcinoma and hepatitis B virus infection. The sequenced material came from tumor tissue from primary liver carcinoma.

The CDR3 sequence is CSVVVGVVDTGELFF. In DNA form, the CDR3 reads TGCAGCGTTGTAGTGGGAGTCGTGGACACCGGGGAGCTGTTTTTT. The chain recombines TRBV29-1 with TRBJ2-2; perhaps TRBD2 as D (5 bases). Trimming stripped 4 bases from V and 3 bases from J, with 15 bases between. CDR1 is SQVTM and CDR2 is ANQGSEA in the germline V gene. The CDR3 has 15 amino acids.